This entry lists 16 T cell receptor beta chains sequenced from one sample in a study of cytomegalovirus exposure and HLA in healthy donors. Researchers ran the PCR with 60 Vbeta and 13 Jbeta primers. The table came from immunoSEQ multiplex PCR; TCRdb's copy has only in-frame clones and leaves some out. The data show approximately 150,000 clones, roughly 75% seen once. Source material: PBMCs. The receptors were gathered from a female donor in good health and CMV-seronegative.

The gene calls are TRBV7-2 and TRBJ2-2, with 9 bases identical to TRBD1. The CDR3 sequence is 15 residues long. Trimming at V came to 8 bases and at J to 4 bases, leaving 8 bases not matched to a gene. Germline CDR1 SGHTA, CDR2 FQGNSA. The CDR3 bases are TGTGCCAGCTGCCGGGACAGGGTTGTCACCGGGGAGCTGTTTTTT. Amino acid sequence: CASCRDRVVTGELFF.

J is TRBJ2-3 and V is TRBV6-5, with D perhaps matching TRBD1 (9 bases). The CDR3 loop spans 15 amino acids. In germline, CDR1 is MNHEY, CDR2 SVGAGI. V lost 8 bases to trimming and J lost 8 bases, with 23 bases between them. The CDR3 spells CASVRSGTGWGTQYF. In DNA, the CDR3 is TGTGCCAGCGTCCGTAGCGGGACAGGGTGGGGTACGCAGTATTTT.

This clone was seen a single time. The rearrangement links TRBV19 to TRBJ1-5, with D tentatively TRBD1 (5 bases). V lost 4 bases and J 2 bases, leaving 12 bases between the germline ends. The CDR3 runs 15 residues. CDR1 LNHDA and CDR2 SQIVND come from the germline V gene (reference sequence). The DNA for the CDR3 is TGTGCCAGTAGTAGCGGGACGTTTGGCAATCAGCCCCAGCATTTT. Translating it yields CASSSGTFGNQPQHF.

In the case of this clone: At one of its ends the junction is not consistent with the germline gene, which may arise from a read error. The chain uses TRBV7-9 and TRBJ1-1; D remains ambiguous. This CDR3 spans 12 amino acids. Germline V gives CDR1 SEHNR, CDR2 FQNEAQ (reference sequence). The CDR3 protein is CSSSFVEPEAFF. The CDR3 DNA follows: TGTTCCAGCAGCTTTGTGGAGCCTGAAGCTTTCTTT. Full variable domain (rest looked up from reference TRBV7-9 and TRBJ1-1): DTGVSQNPRHKITKRGQNVTFRCDPISEHNRLYWYRQTLGQGPEFLTYFQNEAQLEKSRLLSDRFSAERPKGSFSTLEIQRTEQGDSAMYLCSSSFVEPEAFFGQGTRLTVV.

The chain is built from TRBV2 and TRBJ1-5; 9 nucleotides agree with TRBD1. V lost 4 bases to trimming and J lost 5 bases; unmatched junction nucleotides: 6. Germline CDR1 SNHLY, CDR2 FYNNEI. This CDR3 spans 15 amino acids. In nucleotides, the CDR3 is TGTGCCAGCAGTGCCAGGACAGGGGTTGATCAGCCCCAGCATTTT. This codes for CASSARTGVDQPQHF.

This sequence joins TRBV27 and TRBJ2-1; D may be TRBD1 (6 bases). Trimming stripped 3 bases from V and 0 bases from J, with 15 bases between. This CDR3 contains 17 residues. Per the germline V gene, CDR1 is MNHEY and CDR2 is SMNVEV (reference sequence). This CDR3 reads CASSFLRQASSYNEQFF. For the CDR3, the DNA is TGTGCCAGCAGTTTCCTACGACAGGCTAGCTCCTACAATGAGCAGTTCTTC.

The DNA of the CDR3 is TGTGCCAGCAGCCATCCCGGACTAGCGGGGACCAATGAGCAGTTCTTC. Translation: CASSHPGLAGTNEQFF. The chain employs TRBV4-2 and TRBJ2-1; 12 nucleotides line up with TRBD2. CDR1 and CDR2 from the germline V gene are LGHNA and YNFKEQ. V shed 3 bases and J 6 bases; nucleotides not matched to a gene: 6. This CDR3 spans 16 amino acids.

The rearrangement uses TRBV19 and TRBJ2-3; TRBD1 is a possible D gene (6 bases). The CDR3 has 14 residues. Germline CDR1 reads LNHDA; CDR2 reads SQIVND (reference sequence). V lost 8 bases to trimming and J lost 0 bases, with 12 bases between them. As DNA, the CDR3 is TGTGCCAGTTCCACAGGGCTTAGCACAGATACGCAGTATTTT. This encodes CASSTGLSTDTQYF.

The J gene is TRBJ2-3, the V gene TRBV30, with TRBD1 as a possible D gene (6 bases). CDR1 is GTSNPN and CDR2 is SVGIG in the germline V gene (reference sequence). The CDR3 runs 12 residues. Trimming stripped 4 bases from V and 3 bases from J, with 8 bases between. As DNA, the CDR3 is TGTGCCTGGAATCAGGGGACAGATACGCAGTATTTT. Translating it yields CAWNQGTDTQYF.

The rearrangement joins TRBV6-5 to TRBJ2-7; 8 bases agree with TRBD1. After removal of 7 bases from V and 5 bases from J, the junction contained 13 bases not matched to a gene. This CDR3 spans 15 amino acids. Germline V gene lookup returns CDR1 MNHEY and CDR2 SVGAGI. CDR3 coding DNA: TGTGCCAGCATCCCCGGCCAGGGGGCAATCGACGAGCAGTACTTC. Residues: CASIPGQGAIDEQYF.

The chain employs TRBV9 and TRBJ2-1; TRBD2 matches 13 bases. The germline V gene encodes CDR1 SGDLS and CDR2 YYNGEE. The junction had 12 bases not matched to a gene; V was cut back by 3 bases and J by 0 bases. This CDR3 has 20 amino acids. The CDR3 DNA is TGTGCCAGCAGCGAGCCTACCGGGACTAGCGGGGCCAGCTCCTACAATGAGCAGTTCTTC. Translated: CASSEPTGTSGASSYNEQFF.

V usage is TRBV2 and J usage is TRBJ2-3, with D tentatively TRBD1 (5 bases). This CDR3 is 16 amino acids long. V was trimmed by 5 bases and J by 7 bases, leaving 22 bases between them. Germline CDR1 and CDR2: SNHLY and FYNNEI. CDR3 region: CASSPRRVSFTYTQYF. CDR3 nucleotides: TGTGCCAGCAGTCCCCGCAGGGTCTCATTCACGTATACGCAGTATTTT.

The rearrangement links TRBV2 to TRBJ1-1; 8 bases are a match to TRBD1. V lost 5 bases and J lost 7; bases outside the gene matches: 12. CDR1 is SNHLY and CDR2 is FYNNEI in the germline V gene. The CDR3 extends over 15 amino acids. In nucleotides, the CDR3 is TGTGCCAGCAGTCCATGGACAGGGACCGGCCTTGAAGCTTTCTTT. It specifies CASSPWTGTGLEAFF.

The chain carries TRBV7-9 and TRBJ2-6; 8 bases align to TRBD1. Trimming took 5 bases from V and 0 from J; bases not matched to a gene: 9. CDR1 and CDR2 from the germline V gene are SEHNR and FQNEAQ (reference sequence). The CDR3 runs 18 residues. The CDR3 loop reads CASSLHITGGSGANVLTF. The CDR3 nucleotides read TGTGCCAGCAGCCTCCATATAACAGGGGGCTCTGGGGCCAACGTCCTGACTTTC.

The chain carries TRBV11-3 and TRBJ1-5; 9 bases are a match to TRBD1. Germline assignment: CDR1 SGHNT and CDR2 YENEEA. The CDR3 contains 18 residues. The junction had 12 bases not matched to a gene; V was cut back by 3 bases and J by 3 bases. CDR3 in amino acids: CASSFPPPDRGYNQPQHF. The CDR3 DNA is TGTGCCAGCAGCTTCCCTCCCCCGGACAGGGGCTACAATCAGCCCCAGCATTTT.

This clone was observed a handful of times. The rearrangement links TRBV4-3 to TRBJ1-1, with D perhaps matching TRBD1 (6 bases). V was shortened by 3 bases and J by 2 bases, with 16 bases between the two germline ends. The germline CDR1 and CDR2 sequences are LGHNA and YSLEER. The CDR3 runs to 16 residues. CDR3 in DNA: TGCGCCAGCAGCCAGCTGCCGGGACACTTCAACACTGAAGCTTTCTTT. Protein: CASSQLPGHFNTEAFF.